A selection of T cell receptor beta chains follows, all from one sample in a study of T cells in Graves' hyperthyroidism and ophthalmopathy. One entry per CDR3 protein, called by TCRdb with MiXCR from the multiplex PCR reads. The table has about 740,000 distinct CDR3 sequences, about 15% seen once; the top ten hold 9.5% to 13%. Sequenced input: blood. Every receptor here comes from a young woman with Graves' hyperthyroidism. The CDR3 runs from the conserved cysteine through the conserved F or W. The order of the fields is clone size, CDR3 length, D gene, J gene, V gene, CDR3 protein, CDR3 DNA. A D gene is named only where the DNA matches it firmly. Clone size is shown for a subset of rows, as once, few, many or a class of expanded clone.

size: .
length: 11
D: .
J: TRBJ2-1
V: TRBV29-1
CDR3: CSVSGRDEQFF
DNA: TGCAGCGTGTCAGGGCGCGATGAGCAGTTCTTC

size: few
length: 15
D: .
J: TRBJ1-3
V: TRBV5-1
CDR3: CASSLAGVSGNTIYF
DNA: TGCGCCAGCAGCTTGGCCGGGGTCAGTGGAAACACCATATATTTT

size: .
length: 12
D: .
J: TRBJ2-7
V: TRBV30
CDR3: CAWIGSSYEQYF
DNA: TGTGCCTGGATTGGCAGTTCCTACGAGCAGTACTTC

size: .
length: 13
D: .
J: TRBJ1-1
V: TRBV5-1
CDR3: CASSNAGNTEAFF
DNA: TGCGCCAGCAGCAATGCAGGGAACACTGAAGCTTTCTTT

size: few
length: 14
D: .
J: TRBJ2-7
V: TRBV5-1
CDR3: CASRDWTGTYEQYF
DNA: TGCGCCAGCAGGGATTGGACGGGTACCTACGAGCAGTACTTC

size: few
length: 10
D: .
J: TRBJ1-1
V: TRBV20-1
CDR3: CSVIDTEAFF
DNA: TGCAGTGTTATAGACACTGAAGCTTTCTTT

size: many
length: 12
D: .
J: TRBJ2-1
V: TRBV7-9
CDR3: CASSYARGEQFF
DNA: TGTGCCAGCAGCTACGCTAGAGGCGAGCAGTTCTTC

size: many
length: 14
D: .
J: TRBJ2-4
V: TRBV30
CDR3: CAWTLQGGKNIQYF
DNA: TGTGCCTGGACCCTACAGGGGGGGAAAAACATTCAGTACTTC

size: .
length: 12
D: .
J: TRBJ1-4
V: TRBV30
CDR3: CAWTVGDEKLFF
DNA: TGTGCCTGGACGGTGGGGGATGAAAAACTGTTTTTT

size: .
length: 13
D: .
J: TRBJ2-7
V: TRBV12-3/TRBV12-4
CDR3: CASRRPGRYEQYF
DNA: TGTGCCAGCAGGCGCCCGGGGCGTTACGAGCAGTACTTC